The next 8 T cell receptor beta chains were all read from a single sample in a study of shared clonotypes between healthy human individuals. TCRdb keeps only in-frame clones here, not all; method: immunoSEQ multiplex PCR. The table records 2,500,000 or so clones, 93% of them present only once. Sequenced material: naive CD4+ T cells from PBMCs. The subset denotes: CD45RA+ positively selected. The receptors here all came from a man aged 18-30 years in good health. Some clones in this sample may be carry-over from other donors' samples.

This clone was seen once. The chain is built from TRBV7-2 and TRBJ2-1; 11 nucleotides line up with TRBD1. The germline CDR1 and CDR2 sequences are SGHTA and FQGNSA. V lost 5 bases, J lost 6 bases, and 6 bases stayed unmatched. The CDR3 totals 15 residues. The CDR3 sequence: CASSPGTGGGNEQFF. The CDR3 DNA sequence: TGTGCCAGCAGCCCCGGGACAGGGGGGGGCAATGAGCAGTTCTTC.

This chain uses TRBV28 with TRBJ2-3; D call uncertain. This CDR3 is 11 amino acids long. Germline V CDR1 and CDR2: MDHEN, SYDVKM. V shed 5 bases and J shed 9 bases, with 9 bases lying between them. This chain's CDR3 is CASSAQLTQYF. The DNA of the CDR3 is TGTGCCAGCAGTGCCCAGTTAACGCAGTATTTT.

The chain joins TRBV28 to TRBJ2-7; D ambiguous. V was shortened by 4 bases and J by 4 bases, with 14 bases between the two germline ends. CDR3 length: 14 residues. CDR1 and CDR2 (germline): MDHEN, SYDVKM. CDR3 nucleotide sequence: TGTGCCAGCAGTTCCAACAGCCCTAAATACGAGCAGTACTTC. As protein: CASSSNSPKYEQYF.

As concerns this clone: The same CDR3 is also encoded by other DNA sequences in this sample. The chain carries TRBV6-5 and TRBJ2-3, with TRBD2 as a possible D gene (6 bases). Germline V gives CDR1 MNHEY, CDR2 SVGAGI. V was trimmed by 6 bases and J by 3 bases, leaving 7 bases between them. This CDR3 spans 12 amino acids. For the CDR3, the DNA is TGTGCCAGCAGGGGGACTACAGATACGCAGTATTTT. It codes for CASRGTTDTQYF.

CDR3 nucleotide sequence: TGTGCCAGCAGCCAGGACAGGGGGCCCGGGGAGCTGTTTTTT. Protein product: CASSQDRGPGELFF. The J gene is TRBJ2-2, the V gene TRBV6-6; 11 nucleotides agree with TRBD1. Trimming took 6 bases from V and 6 from J; bases not matched to a gene: 3. Germline CDR1 is MNHNY and CDR2 is SVGAGI (reference sequence). The CDR3 loop spans 14 amino acids.

This chain links TRBV28 with TRBJ1-2; perhaps TRBD1 as D (5 bases). The V end was cut by 2 bases, the J end by 2 bases, with 12 bases between. The CDR3 is 15 residues long. Germline CDR1 reads MDHEN; CDR2 reads SYDVKM. The CDR3 DNA sequence: TGTGCCAGCAGTTTAAATTTCCACAGGAACTATGGCTACACCTTC. This codes for CASSLNFHRNYGYTF.

The chain links TRBV28 to TRBJ1-2; 9 bases agree with TRBD1. This CDR3 region has 18 residues. With 4 bases clipped from V and 2 bases from J, the junction kept 14 bases outside the gene matches. The V gene's germline CDR1 is MDHEN and CDR2 SYDVKM. CDR3 in DNA: TGTGCCAGCAGTTCACATGGGGGGACAGGGTTGATAAACTATGGCTACACCTTC. It yields the protein CASSSHGGTGLINYGYTF.

The chain carries TRBV7-2 and TRBJ1-6; 7 nucleotides match TRBD1. Germline CDR1 reads SGHTA; CDR2 reads FQGNSA. CDR3 length: 14 residues. V trimming: 1 base; J trimming: 6 bases; junction bases outside the gene matches: 0. The CDR3 DNA sequence: TGTGCCAGCAGCTTAGACAGGGGTAATTCACCCCTCCACTTT. It encodes CASSLDRGNSPLHF.